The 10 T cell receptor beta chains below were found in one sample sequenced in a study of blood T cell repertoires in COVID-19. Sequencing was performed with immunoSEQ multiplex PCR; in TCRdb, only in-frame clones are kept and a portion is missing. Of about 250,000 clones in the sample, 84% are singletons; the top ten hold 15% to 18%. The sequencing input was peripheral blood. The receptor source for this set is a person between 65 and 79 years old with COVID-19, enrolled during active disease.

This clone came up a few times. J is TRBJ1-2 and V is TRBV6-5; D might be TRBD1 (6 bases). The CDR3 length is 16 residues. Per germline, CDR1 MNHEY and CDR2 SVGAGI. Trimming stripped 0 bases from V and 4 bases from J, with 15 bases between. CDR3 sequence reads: CASSYSGGDRFYGYTF. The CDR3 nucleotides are TGTGCCAGCAGTTACTCAGGGGGTGACCGTTTCTATGGCTACACCTTC.

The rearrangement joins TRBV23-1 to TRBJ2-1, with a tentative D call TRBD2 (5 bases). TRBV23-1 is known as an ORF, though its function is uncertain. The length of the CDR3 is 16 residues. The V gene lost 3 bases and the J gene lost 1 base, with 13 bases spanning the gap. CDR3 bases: TGCGCCAGCAGTCACCGGACTGTCTCATCCTACAATGAGCAGTTCTTC. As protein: CASSHRTVSSYNEQFF.

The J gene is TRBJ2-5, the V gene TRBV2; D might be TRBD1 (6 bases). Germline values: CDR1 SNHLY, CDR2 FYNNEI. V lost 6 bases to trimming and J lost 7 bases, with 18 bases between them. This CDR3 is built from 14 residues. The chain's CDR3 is CASRRTDLVGTQYF. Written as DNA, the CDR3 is TGTGCCAGCAGGCGGACAGACCTTGTGGGGACCCAGTACTTC.

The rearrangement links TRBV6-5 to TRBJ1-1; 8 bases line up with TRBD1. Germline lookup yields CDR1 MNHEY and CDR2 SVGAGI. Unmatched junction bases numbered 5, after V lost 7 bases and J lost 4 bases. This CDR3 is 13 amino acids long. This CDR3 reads CASIGDRLTEAFF. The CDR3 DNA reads TGTGCCAGCATCGGGGACAGGCTCACTGAAGCTTTCTTT.

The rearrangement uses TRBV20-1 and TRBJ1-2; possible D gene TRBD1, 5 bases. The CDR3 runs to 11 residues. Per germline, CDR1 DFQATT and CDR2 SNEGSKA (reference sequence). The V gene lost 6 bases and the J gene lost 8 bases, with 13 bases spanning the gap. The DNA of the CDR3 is TGCAGTGCGGGGCCCAACGGGGGCTACACCTTC. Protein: CSAGPNGGYTF.

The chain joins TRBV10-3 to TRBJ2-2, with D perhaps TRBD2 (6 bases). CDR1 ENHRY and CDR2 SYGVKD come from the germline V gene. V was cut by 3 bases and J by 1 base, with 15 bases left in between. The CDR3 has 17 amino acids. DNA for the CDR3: TGTGCCATCAGTGACCCGACGGGTAGCGGGAACACCGGGGAGCTGTTTTTT. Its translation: CAISDPTGSGNTGELFF.

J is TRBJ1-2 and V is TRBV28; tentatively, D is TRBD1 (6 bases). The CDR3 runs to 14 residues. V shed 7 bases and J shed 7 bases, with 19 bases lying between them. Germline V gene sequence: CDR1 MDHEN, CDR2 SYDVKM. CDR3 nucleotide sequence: TGTGCCAGCATCGACCCGGGGACAAGATCTGGCTACACCTTC. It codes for CASIDPGTRSGYTF.

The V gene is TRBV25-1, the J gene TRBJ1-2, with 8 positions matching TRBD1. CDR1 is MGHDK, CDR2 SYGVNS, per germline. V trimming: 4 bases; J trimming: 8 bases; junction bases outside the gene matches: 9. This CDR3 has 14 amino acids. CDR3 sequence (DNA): TGTGCCAGCAGTGGACGGACAGGGCTTGAGGGCTACACCTTC. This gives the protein CASSGRTGLEGYTF.

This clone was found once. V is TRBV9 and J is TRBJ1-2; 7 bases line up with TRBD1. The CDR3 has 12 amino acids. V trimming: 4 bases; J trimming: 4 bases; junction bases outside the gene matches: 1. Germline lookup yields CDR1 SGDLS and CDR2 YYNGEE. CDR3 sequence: CASSTGVYGYTF. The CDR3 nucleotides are TGTGCCAGCAGCACAGGGGTCTATGGCTACACCTTC.

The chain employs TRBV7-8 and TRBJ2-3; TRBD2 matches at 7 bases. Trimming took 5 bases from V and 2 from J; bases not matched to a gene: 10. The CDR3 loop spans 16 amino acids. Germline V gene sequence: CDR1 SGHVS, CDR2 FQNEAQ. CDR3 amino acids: CASSPGLVGATDTQYF. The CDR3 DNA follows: TGTGCCAGCAGCCCAGGACTAGTAGGGGCCACAGATACGCAGTATTTT.